This T cell receptor (beta chain) derives from a study of T cells in women clearing cervical HPV infection. Each participant carried one incident cervical HPV16 infection only. The CDR3 covers 18 residues. Germline CDR1 is DFQATT and CDR2 is SNEGSKA (reference sequence). Here immunoSEQ multiplex PCR was the method, and the copy in TCRdb shows in-frame clones only, minus some. The specimen's table records 25,000 or so clones. A word on this clone: The read finishes 3 residues shy of the CDR3 end, and the germline J gene is used to complete it.

V usage is TRBV20-1 and J usage is TRBJ2-3; D is possibly TRBD1 (6 bases). The material sequenced was blood buffy coat. This receptor was taken from a woman aged 18 to 75 with a cervical HPV16 infection that either progressed to CIN3+ or cleared (not recorded which). The CDR3: CSARGRDKLLRGRSAQYF. The sequenced part of the CDR3 DNA is TGCAGTGCTAGAGGTCGGGACAAGCTATTGAGAGGCAGAAGTGCG.